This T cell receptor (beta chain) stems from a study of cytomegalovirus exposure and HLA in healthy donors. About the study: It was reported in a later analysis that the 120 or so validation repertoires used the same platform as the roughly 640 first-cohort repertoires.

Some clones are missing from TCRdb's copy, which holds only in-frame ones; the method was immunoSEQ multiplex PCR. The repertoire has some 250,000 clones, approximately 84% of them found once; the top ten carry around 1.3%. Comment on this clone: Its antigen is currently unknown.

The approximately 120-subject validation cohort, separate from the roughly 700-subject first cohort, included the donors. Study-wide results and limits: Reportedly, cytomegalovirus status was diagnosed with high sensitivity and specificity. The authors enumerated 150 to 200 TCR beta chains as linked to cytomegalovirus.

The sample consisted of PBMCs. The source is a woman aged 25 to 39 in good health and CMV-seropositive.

The CDR3 loop reads CASSLWTGDGYTF. CDR3 nucleotides: TGTGCCAGCAGCTTATGGACAGGGGATGGCTACACCTTC. This sequence joins TRBV5-4 and TRBJ1-2, with TRBD1 matching over 9 bases. Per germline, CDR1 SGHNT and CDR2 YYREEE (reference sequence). The J segment lost 6 bases and the V segment lost 2 bases, leaving 2 bases of the junction unmatched. This CDR3 is built from 13 residues.